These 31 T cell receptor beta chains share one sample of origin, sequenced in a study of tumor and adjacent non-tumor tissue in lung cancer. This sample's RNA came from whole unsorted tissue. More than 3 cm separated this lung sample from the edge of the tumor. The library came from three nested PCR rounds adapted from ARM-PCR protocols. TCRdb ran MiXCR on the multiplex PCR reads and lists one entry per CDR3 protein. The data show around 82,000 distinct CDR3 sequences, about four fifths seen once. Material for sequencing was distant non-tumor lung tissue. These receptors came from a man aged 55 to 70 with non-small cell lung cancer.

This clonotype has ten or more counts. DNA for the CDR3: TGTGCCACCAGTAAGGGGGCGGACTCCTACGAGCAGTACTTC. The encoded protein is CATSKGADSYEQYF. The V gene is TRBV15, the J gene TRBJ2-7, with TRBD1 matching over 7 bases. V shed 6 bases and J 0 bases; nucleotides not matched to a gene: 5. CDR1 LNHNV and CDR2 YYDKDF come from the germline V gene (reference sequence). There are 14 residues in the CDR3.

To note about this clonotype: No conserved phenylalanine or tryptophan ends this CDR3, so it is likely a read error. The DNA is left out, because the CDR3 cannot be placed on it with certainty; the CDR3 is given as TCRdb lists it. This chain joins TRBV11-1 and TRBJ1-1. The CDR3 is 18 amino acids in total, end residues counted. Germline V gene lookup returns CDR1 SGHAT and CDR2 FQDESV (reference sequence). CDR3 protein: CASSLAPNLYGRNTETFY.

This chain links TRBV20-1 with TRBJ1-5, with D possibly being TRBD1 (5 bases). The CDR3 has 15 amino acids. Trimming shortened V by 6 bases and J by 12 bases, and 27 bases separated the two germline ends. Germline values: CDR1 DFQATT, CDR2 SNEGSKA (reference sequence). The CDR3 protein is CSALRVGEDIKVQHF. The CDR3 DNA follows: TGCAGTGCGCTCAGAGTGGGGGAGGACATAAAGGTCCAGCATTTT.

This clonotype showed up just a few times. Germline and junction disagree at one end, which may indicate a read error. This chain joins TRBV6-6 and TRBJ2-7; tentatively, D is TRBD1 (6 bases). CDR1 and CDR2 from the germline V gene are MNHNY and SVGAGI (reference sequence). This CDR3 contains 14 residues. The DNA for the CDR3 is TGTGCAAGCAGCCTCCGGGACATGACCTACGAGCAGTACTTC. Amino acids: CASSLRDMTYEQYF.

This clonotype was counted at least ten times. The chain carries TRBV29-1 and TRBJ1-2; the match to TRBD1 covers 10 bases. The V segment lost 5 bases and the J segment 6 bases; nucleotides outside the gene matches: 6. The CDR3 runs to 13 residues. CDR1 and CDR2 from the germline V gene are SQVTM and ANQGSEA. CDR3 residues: CSVTRTGGNGYTF. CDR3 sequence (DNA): TGCAGCGTTACGCGGACAGGGGGAAATGGCTACACCTTC.

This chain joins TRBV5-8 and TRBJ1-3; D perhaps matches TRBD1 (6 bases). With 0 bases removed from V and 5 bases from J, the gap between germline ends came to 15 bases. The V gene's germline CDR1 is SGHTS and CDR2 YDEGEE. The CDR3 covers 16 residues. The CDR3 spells CASSLDRQAGRNTIYF. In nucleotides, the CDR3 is TGTGCCAGCAGCTTGGACCGACAGGCGGGTAGAAACACCATATATTTT.

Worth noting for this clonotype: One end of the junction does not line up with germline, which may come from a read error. The CDR3 here is CASSYGGLTGSYEHYF. In DNA, the CDR3 is TGTGCCAGCAGTTATGGGGGCCTCACGGGCTCCTACGAGCATTACTTC. The chain combines TRBV6-6 with TRBJ2-7; a possible D gene is TRBD1 (6 bases). The V gene's germline CDR1 is MNHNY and CDR2 SVGAGI (reference sequence). This CDR3 has 16 amino acids.

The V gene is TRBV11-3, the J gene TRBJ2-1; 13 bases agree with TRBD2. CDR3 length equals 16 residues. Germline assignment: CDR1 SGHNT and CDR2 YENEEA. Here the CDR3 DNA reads TGTGATAGCAGCTTAGTTGGTACTAGCGGGAGGGAGAAGCAGTTCTTC. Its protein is CDSSLVGTSGREKQFF.

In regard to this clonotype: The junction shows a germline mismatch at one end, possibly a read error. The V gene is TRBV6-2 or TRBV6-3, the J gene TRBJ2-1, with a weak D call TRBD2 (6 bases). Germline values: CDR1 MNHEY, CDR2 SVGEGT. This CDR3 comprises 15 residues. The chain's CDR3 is CANRRPSAQTNEQIF. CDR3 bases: TGTGCCAACCGAAGGCCTAGCGCCCAGACGAATGAGCAGATCTTC.

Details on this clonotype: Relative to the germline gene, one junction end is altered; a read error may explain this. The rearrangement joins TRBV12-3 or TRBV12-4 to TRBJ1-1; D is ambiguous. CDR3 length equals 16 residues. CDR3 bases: TGTGTCAGCAGTTTGGCAGGATTAGGGATGAACACTGAAGCTTTCTTT. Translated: CVSSLAGLGMNTEAFF.

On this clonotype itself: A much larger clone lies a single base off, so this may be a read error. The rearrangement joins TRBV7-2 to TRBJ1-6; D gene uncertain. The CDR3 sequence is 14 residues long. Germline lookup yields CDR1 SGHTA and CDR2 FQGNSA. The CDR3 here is CVSSLEASNSPLHF. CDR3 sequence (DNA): TGTGTCAGCAGCTTAGAGGCCAGTAATTCACCCCTCCACTTT.

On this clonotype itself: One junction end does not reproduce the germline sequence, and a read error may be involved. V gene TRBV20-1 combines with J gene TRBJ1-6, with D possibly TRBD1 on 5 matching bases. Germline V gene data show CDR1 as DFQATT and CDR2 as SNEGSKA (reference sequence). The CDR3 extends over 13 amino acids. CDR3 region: CGVTLTGASLLHF. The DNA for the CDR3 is TGCGGTGTCACCTTGACTGGGGCTTCACTCCTCCACTTT.

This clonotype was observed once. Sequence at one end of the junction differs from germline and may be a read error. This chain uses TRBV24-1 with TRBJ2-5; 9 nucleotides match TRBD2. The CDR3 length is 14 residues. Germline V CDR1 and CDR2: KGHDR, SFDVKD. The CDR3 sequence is CATSDSLAGKTLYF. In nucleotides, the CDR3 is TGTGCCACCAGTGATTCCCTAGCGGGGAAGACCCTGTATTTC.

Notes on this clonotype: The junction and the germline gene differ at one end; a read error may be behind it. CDR3 protein: CASTQGSYSERFF. The CDR3 region has the DNA TGTGCCAGCACTCAGGGGTCGTACAGTGAGCGGTTCTTC. The rearrangement uses TRBV7-8 and TRBJ2-1; weak D call: TRBD1 (6 bases). The CDR3 is 13 amino acids. Germline-derived CDR1 and CDR2 are SGHVS and FQNEAQ.

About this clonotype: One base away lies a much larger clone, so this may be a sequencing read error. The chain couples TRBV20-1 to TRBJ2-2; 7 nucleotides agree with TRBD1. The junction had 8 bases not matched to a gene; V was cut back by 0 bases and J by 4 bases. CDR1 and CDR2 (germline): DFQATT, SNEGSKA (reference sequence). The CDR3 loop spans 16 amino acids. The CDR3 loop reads CSARDLKGASTGELFF. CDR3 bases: TGCAGTGCTAGAGATCTAAAGGGGGCGAGCACCGGGGAGCTGTTTTTT.

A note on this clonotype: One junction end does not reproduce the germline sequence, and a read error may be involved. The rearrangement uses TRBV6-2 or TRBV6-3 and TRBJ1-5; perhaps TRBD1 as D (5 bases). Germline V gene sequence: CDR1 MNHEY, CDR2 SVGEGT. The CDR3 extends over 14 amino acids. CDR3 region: CANSYSVGTQSQHF. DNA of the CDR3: TGTGCCAACAGTTACTCGGTAGGGACTCAGTCCCAGCATTTT.

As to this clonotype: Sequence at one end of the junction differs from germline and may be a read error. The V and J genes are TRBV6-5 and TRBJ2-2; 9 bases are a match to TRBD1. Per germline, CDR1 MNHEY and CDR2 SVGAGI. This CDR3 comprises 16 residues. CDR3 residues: CAISYSGTGHGVELFF. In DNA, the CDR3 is TGTGCCATCAGTTACTCTGGGACAGGGCATGGTGTGGAGCTGTTTTTT.

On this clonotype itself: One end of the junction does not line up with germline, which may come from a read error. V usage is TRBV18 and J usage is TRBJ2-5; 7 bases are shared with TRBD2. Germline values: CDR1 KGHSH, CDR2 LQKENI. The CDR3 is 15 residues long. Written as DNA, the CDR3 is TGTGTCAGCTCACTGCCTACAAGCGGGGTCAAGACCCAGTACTTC. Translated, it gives CVSSLPTSGVKTQYF.

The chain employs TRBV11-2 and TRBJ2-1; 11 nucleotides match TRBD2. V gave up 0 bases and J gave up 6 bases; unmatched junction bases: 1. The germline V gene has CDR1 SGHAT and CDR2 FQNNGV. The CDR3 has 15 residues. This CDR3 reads CASSLETSGTNEQFF. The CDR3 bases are TGTGCCAGCAGCTTAGAGACTAGCGGGACCAATGAGCAGTTCTTC.

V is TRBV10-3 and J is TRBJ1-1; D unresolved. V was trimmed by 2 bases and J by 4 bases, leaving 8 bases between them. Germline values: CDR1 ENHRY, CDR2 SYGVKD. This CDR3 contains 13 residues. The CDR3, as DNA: TGTGCCATCAGTGAGCCCCGCGGCACTGAAGCTTTCTTT. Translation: CAISEPRGTEAFF.

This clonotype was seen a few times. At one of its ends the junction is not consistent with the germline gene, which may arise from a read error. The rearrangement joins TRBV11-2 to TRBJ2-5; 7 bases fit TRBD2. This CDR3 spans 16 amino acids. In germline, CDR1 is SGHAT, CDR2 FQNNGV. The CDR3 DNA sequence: TGTGCTAGCAGCTCCACAATGGGAGGGCCACAGGAGACCCAGTACTTC. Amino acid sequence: CASSSTMGGPQETQYF.

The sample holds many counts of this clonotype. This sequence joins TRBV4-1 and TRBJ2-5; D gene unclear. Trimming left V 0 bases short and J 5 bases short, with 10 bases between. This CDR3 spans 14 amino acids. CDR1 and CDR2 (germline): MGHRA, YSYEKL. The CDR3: CASSQEGSRETQYF. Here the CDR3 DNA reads TGCGCCAGCAGCCAAGAGGGGTCTAGGGAGACCCAGTACTTC.

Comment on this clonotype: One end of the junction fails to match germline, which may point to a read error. For the CDR3, the DNA is TGTGCCAGCAGCTCTACGATGGAAGAGACCCAGTATTTC. Translated, it gives CASSSTMEETQYF. This chain uses TRBV11-2 with TRBJ2-5; unclear D gene. Per germline, CDR1 SGHAT and CDR2 FQNNGV. The CDR3 spans 13 residues. Full variable domain (remainder filled in from reference TRBV11-2 and TRBJ2-5): EAGVAQSPRYKIIEKRQSVAFWCNPISGHATLYWYQQILGQGPKLLIQFQNNGVVDDSQLPKDRFSAERLKGVDSTLKIQPAKLEDSAVYLCASSSTMEETQYFGPGTRLLVL.

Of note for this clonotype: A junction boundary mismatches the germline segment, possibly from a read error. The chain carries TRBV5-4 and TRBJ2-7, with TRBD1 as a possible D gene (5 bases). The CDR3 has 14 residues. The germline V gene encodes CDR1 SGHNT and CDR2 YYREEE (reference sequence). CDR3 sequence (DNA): TGTGACAGCAGCTTAGTGGAAGGGGCCTACGAGCAGTACTTC. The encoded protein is CDSSLVEGAYEQYF.

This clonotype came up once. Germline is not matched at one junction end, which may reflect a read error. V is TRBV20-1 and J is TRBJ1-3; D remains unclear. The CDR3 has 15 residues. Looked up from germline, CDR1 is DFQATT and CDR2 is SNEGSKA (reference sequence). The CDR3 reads CIAGDGGNGGNTIYF. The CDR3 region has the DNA TGCATTGCTGGAGATGGAGGCAATGGTGGAAACACCATATATTTT.

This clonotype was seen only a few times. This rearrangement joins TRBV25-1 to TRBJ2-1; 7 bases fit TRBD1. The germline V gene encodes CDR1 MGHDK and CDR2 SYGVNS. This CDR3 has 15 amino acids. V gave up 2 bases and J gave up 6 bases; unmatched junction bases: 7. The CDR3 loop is CASSETVRDSNEQFF. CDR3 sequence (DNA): TGTGCCAGCAGTGAAACCGTTCGGGACAGCAATGAGCAGTTCTTC. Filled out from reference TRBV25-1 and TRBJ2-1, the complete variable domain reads EADIYQTPRYLVIGTGKKITLECSQTMGHDKMYWYQQDPGMELHLIHYSYGVNSTEKGDLSSESTVSRIRTEHFPLTLESARPSHTSQYLCASSETVRDSNEQFFGPGTRLTVL.

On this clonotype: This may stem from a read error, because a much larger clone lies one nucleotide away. The CDR3 spells CASSQDGIGDRPHHF. CDR3 nucleotide sequence: TGCGCCAGCAGCCAAGATGGGATTGGGGACCGGCCCCACCATTTT. This rearrangement joins TRBV4-1 to TRBJ1-5; D might be TRBD1 (5 bases). The CDR3 is made up of 15 amino acids. CDR1 MGHRA and CDR2 YSYEKL come from the germline V gene.

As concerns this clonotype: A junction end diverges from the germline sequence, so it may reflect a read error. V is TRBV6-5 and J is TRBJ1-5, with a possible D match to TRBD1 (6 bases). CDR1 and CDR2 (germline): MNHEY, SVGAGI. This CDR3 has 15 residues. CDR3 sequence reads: CTRSYLQGSNQLLHF. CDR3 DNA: TGTACCAGAAGTTACCTACAGGGAAGCAATCAGCTCCTGCATTTT.

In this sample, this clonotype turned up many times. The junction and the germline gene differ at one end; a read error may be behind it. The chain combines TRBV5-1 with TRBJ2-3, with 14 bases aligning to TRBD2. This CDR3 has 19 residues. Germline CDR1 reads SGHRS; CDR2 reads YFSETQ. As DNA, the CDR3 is TGCGCCAGTAGCTCCACTGGGACTAGCGGGAGTCCCGGCACAGATACGCAGTATTTT. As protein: CASSSTGTSGSPGTDTQYF.

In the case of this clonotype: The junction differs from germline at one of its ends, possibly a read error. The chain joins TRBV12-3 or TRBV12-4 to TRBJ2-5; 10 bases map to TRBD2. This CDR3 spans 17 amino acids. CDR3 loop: CAGSLVLEREGQETQYF. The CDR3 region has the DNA TGTGCCGGCAGTTTGGTACTGGAGCGGGAGGGGCAAGAGACCCAGTACTTC.

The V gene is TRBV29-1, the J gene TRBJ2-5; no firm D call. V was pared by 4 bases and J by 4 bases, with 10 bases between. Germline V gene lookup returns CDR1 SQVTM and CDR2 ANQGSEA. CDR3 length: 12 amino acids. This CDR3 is CSVVIAGETQYF. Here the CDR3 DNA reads TGCAGCGTTGTGATAGCAGGAGAGACCCAGTACTTC.